The 30 T cell receptor beta chains reported below all come from one sample, sequenced in a study of T-cell memory formation after mild COVID-19. TCRdb re-derived calls from the 5' RACE reads in MiXCR, one entry per CDR3 protein. The profile covers hundreds of thousands of distinct CDR3 sequences, with about 23% appearing a single time and approximately 13% taken by the ten largest. Sequences were obtained from PBMCs or a T cell subset sorted from them (not recorded which). The receptor source for this set is an adult woman who had mild COVID-19 (a few samples of this study predate the infection). Cell type and time point are not known.

This clonotype was counted at least ten times. In DNA form, the CDR3 reads TGTGCCAGCAGCCTGGACGGGGGAGCACTCACAGATACGCAGTATTTT. Residues: CASSLDGGALTDTQYF. V is TRBV7-9 and J is TRBJ2-3; D possibly corresponds to TRBD2 (6 bases). CDR1 and CDR2 from the germline V gene are SEHNR and FQNEAQ (reference sequence). CDR3 size: 16 residues. The ends were cut back, 5 bases at V and 2 bases at J, with 17 bases in the middle.

The gene calls are TRBV7-9 and TRBJ2-1; 8 nucleotides agree with TRBD2. This CDR3 is built from 16 residues. CDR1 SEHNR and CDR2 FQNEAQ come from the germline V gene (reference sequence). V was clipped by 8 bases and J by 4 bases; unmatched bases: 13. CDR3 amino acids: CASGLLGGRPYNEQFF. CDR3 nucleotide sequence: TGTGCCAGCGGACTGTTGGGCGGGAGGCCGTACAATGAGCAGTTCTTC.

This clonotype came up a few times. V is TRBV6-1 and J is TRBJ2-1; D call uncertain. This CDR3 comprises 12 residues. The V gene lost 4 bases and the J gene lost 8 bases, with 9 bases spanning the gap. Germline V gene data show CDR1 as MNHNS and CDR2 as SASEGT. The CDR3 DNA is TGTGCCAGCAGTGCCGTAGTCGATGAGCAGTTCTTC. Translation: CASSAVVDEQFF.

The chain couples TRBV28 to TRBJ1-2, with D perhaps matching TRBD1 (5 bases). The CDR3 spans 15 residues. CDR1 is MDHEN, CDR2 SYDVKM, per germline. V gave up 3 bases and J gave up 3 bases, with 14 bases separating them. For the CDR3, the DNA is TGTGCCAGCAGTTTCCCAGACAGAAGTCACTATGGCTACACCTTC. Residues: CASSFPDRSHYGYTF.

The chain joins TRBV2 to TRBJ2-3, with D possibly matching TRBD2 (5 bases). There are 15 residues in the CDR3. Germline CDR1 is SNHLY and CDR2 is FYNNEI. V lost 4 bases to trimming and J lost 4 bases, with 15 bases between them. CDR3 protein: CASSVRSSIADTQYF. The CDR3 DNA reads as TGTGCCAGCAGTGTTCGATCTAGCATCGCAGATACGCAGTATTTT.

This clonotype was found a few times. The chain links TRBV5-1 to TRBJ2-7; 8 positions agree with TRBD2. V gave up 0 bases and J gave up 6 bases; unmatched junction bases: 11. This CDR3 has 16 residues. Germline CDR1 and CDR2: SGHRS and YFSETQ. This CDR3 reads CASSLASRLSGSEQYF. DNA of the CDR3: TGCGCCAGCAGCTTGGCCTCTCGTCTCAGCGGGAGCGAGCAGTACTTC.

The CDR3 region is CASSSGTGGQPQHF. In DNA, the CDR3 is TGTGCCAGCAGCTCCGGGACAGGGGGACAGCCCCAGCATTTT. The gene calls are TRBV6-6 and TRBJ1-5; TRBD1 matches at 11 bases. The trim removed 6 bases at V and 7 bases at J, leaving 5 bases unmatched. CDR1 and CDR2 (germline): MNHNY, SVGAGI (reference sequence). CDR3 length: 14 amino acids.

The J gene is TRBJ1-5, the V gene TRBV7-2; D unclear. Trimming removed 4 bases from V and 8 bases from J, with 9 bases in between. Germline CDR1 reads SGHTA; CDR2 reads FQGNSA. This CDR3 spans 12 amino acids. The CDR3 loop reads CASSSQPEPQHF. The DNA for the CDR3 is TGTGCCAGCAGCTCCCAGCCAGAGCCCCAGCATTTT.

The J gene is TRBJ2-7, the V gene TRBV29-1; D is possibly TRBD1 (6 bases). The germline CDR1 and CDR2 sequences are SQVTM and ANQGSEA. CDR3 length: 15 residues. Trimming cost V 0 bases and J 0 bases, with 12 bases left between them. CDR3 nucleotide sequence: TGCAGCGTTGAAGATGGTACAGGGACCTCCTACGAGCAGTACTTC. The encoded protein is CSVEDGTGTSYEQYF.

J is TRBJ2-3 and V is TRBV6-5; possibly TRBD1 for D (6 bases). The V gene lost 5 bases and the J gene lost 13 bases, with 22 bases spanning the gap. Per germline, CDR1 MNHEY and CDR2 SVGAGI. There are 14 residues in the CDR3. CDR3 sequence: CASSTTTDSPEEYF. DNA of the CDR3: TGTGCCAGCAGTACGACGACGGACAGCCCGGAGGAGTATTTT.

This clonotype was found a few times. The chain uses TRBV5-1 and TRBJ2-5, with D perhaps matching TRBD1 (6 bases). Germline lookup yields CDR1 SGHRS and CDR2 YFSETQ. The germline V and J ends were trimmed by 3 bases and 4 bases, with 13 bases remaining between them. The length of the CDR3 is 14 residues. The CDR3 sequence is CASSSTDSGETQYF. DNA for the CDR3: TGCGCCAGCAGCTCGACGGACAGCGGAGAGACCCAGTACTTC.

The sample holds a few counts of this clonotype. The chain carries TRBV5-6 and TRBJ2-1; 8 bases fit TRBD1. Trimming cost V 6 bases and J 10 bases; bases outside gene matches: 18. This CDR3 spans 16 amino acids. Germline values: CDR1 SGHDT, CDR2 YYEEEE. CDR3 loop: CASNEAQGAQLWEQFF. The CDR3 DNA sequence: TGTGCCAGCAACGAGGCCCAGGGGGCTCAGCTCTGGGAGCAGTTCTTC.

The CDR3 region is CASSYPPDGSSKETQYF. CDR3 bases: TGTGCCAGCAGTTACCCCCCGGACGGTAGCAGCAAAGAGACCCAGTACTTC. V and J are TRBV6-2 or TRBV6-3 and TRBJ2-5, with D unresolved. There are 17 residues in the CDR3. Germline V gene sequence: CDR1 MNHEY, CDR2 SVGEGT. Trimming stripped 2 bases from V and 3 bases from J, with 19 bases between.

This clonotype was counted only a few times. The chain recombines TRBV6-6 with TRBJ1-4, with D perhaps matching TRBD1 (6 bases). Deletions cut 2 bases from V and 3 bases from J, with 10 bases between. The CDR3 runs to 15 residues. CDR1 and CDR2 (germline): MNHNY, SVGAGI (reference sequence). The CDR3 bases are TGTGCCAGCAGTTACGGAACAGGGCCTAATGAAAAACTGTTTTTT. Protein: CASSYGTGPNEKLFF.

This clonotype was picked up a small number of times. The chain has TRBV12-3 or TRBV12-4 and TRBJ2-3; TRBD2 matches at 7 bases. CDR3 length: 14 amino acids. After removal of 6 bases from V and 4 bases from J, the junction contained 7 bases not matched to a gene. This CDR3 reads CASSRDYSSDTQYF. In DNA form, the CDR3 reads TGTGCCAGCAGCCGGGACTACAGTTCAGATACGCAGTATTTT.

V and J are TRBV4-1 and TRBJ2-2; possibly TRBD2 for D (5 bases). V lost 0 bases and J lost 7, with 24 bases in between. The CDR3 is 19 residues long. Germline V gives CDR1 MGHRA, CDR2 YSYEKL. The CDR3 DNA reads as TGCGCCAGCAGCCAAGAAGTCAGCGGCGCCCTCCTTCGCCACGGGGAGCTGTTTTTT. It yields the protein CASSQEVSGALLRHGELFF.

This clonotype appeared a few times. The J gene is TRBJ2-7, the V gene TRBV12-3 or TRBV12-4; 13 bases fit TRBD2. There are 15 residues in the CDR3. The J segment lost 7 bases and the V segment lost 2 bases, leaving 5 bases of the junction unmatched. CDR3 in amino acids: CASSLRTSGSGEQYF. The CDR3 nucleotides read TGTGCCAGCAGTTTAAGGACTAGCGGGAGTGGGGAGCAGTACTTC.

A few counts support this clonotype. The V call is TRBV5-1, the J call TRBJ2-3; unclear D gene. CDR1 is SGHRS and CDR2 is YFSETQ in the germline V gene. V dropped 9 bases and J dropped 6 bases, with 17 bases sitting between them. This CDR3 has 13 amino acids. In DNA form, the CDR3 reads TGCGCCACCTGGGCCCTACCGGGCGATACGCAGTATTTT. Its protein is CATWALPGDTQYF. Based on the CDR3 plus reference TRBV5-1 and TRBJ2-3, the full variable domain is KAGVTQTPRYLIKTRGQQVTLSCSPISGHRSVSWYQQTPGQGLQFLFEYFSETQRNKGNFPGRFSGRQFSNSRSEMNVSTLELGDSALYLCATWALPGDTQYFGPGTRLTVL.

Remarks on this clonotype: A junction end diverges from the germline sequence, so it may reflect a read error. The chain uses TRBV7-6 and TRBJ2-7; 14 nucleotides align to TRBD2. The germline V gene encodes CDR1 SGHVS and CDR2 FNYEAQ. This CDR3 has 15 amino acids. The CDR3 loop reads CASSSGTSGRYGQYF. Here the CDR3 DNA reads TGTGCCAGCAGTTCTGGGACTAGCGGGAGATACGGGCAGTACTTC.

J is TRBJ2-7 and V is TRBV12-3 or TRBV12-4; D gene ambiguous. V lost 4 bases and J lost 0, with 13 bases in between. The CDR3 covers 15 residues. As DNA, the CDR3 is TGTGCCAGCAGTTCGAATCAGCTTAGCTCCTACGAGCAGTACTTC. This gives the protein CASSSNQLSSYEQYF.

This clonotype has just a few counts. This chain connects TRBV5-1 to TRBJ1-2; 7 bases agree with TRBD1. CDR1 is SGHRS and CDR2 is YFSETQ in the germline V gene. CDR3 length: 15 residues. The V and J ends lost 4 bases and 7 bases, in that order; junction bases with no gene match: 13. CDR3 sequence reads: CASSGTGQLIFGYTF. In nucleotides, the CDR3 is TGCGCCAGCAGCGGAACGGGACAGTTAATCTTTGGCTACACCTTC.

This clonotype was detected only a few times. The chain joins TRBV20-1 to TRBJ1-2; D not resolved. V lost 5 bases and J lost 0, with 10 bases in between. In germline, CDR1 is DFQATT, CDR2 SNEGSKA (reference sequence). CDR3 length: 13 amino acids. This CDR3 reads CSAHRVANYGYTF. The CDR3 nucleotides read TGCAGTGCTCACCGGGTAGCTAACTATGGCTACACCTTC.

This chain joins TRBV12-3 or TRBV12-4 and TRBJ2-5; TRBD1 agrees at 11 bases. This CDR3 comprises 15 residues. V lost 5 bases to trimming and J lost 5 bases; unmatched junction nucleotides: 7. This CDR3 reads CASSRDRGNVETQYF. In DNA, the CDR3 is TGTGCCAGCAGTAGGGACAGGGGGAACGTGGAGACCCAGTACTTC.

Here the CDR3 DNA reads TGTGCCAGCAGCCGACAGGGGCAGATCACAGATACGCAGTATTTT. Protein: CASSRQGQITDTQYF. V is TRBV7-8 and J is TRBJ2-3, with 8 bases identical to TRBD1. Germline V gene lookup returns CDR1 SGHVS and CDR2 FQNEAQ. V gave up 5 bases and J gave up 2 bases; unmatched junction bases: 6. This CDR3 has 15 amino acids. Filled out from reference TRBV7-8 and TRBJ2-3, the complete variable domain reads GAGVSQSPRYKVAKRGQDVALRCDPISGHVSLFWYQQALGQGPEFLTYFQNEAQLDKSGLPSDRFFAERPEGSVSTLKIQRTQQEDSAVYLCASSRQGQITDTQYFGPGTRLTVL.

The gene calls are TRBV5-8 and TRBJ1-1, with D tentatively TRBD1 (5 bases). From germline, CDR1 is SGHTS and CDR2 YDEGEE. The CDR3 sequence is 13 residues long. The CDR3 nucleotides read TGTGTCAGTTTGTTAGAAGGGGACACTGAAGCTTTCTTT. Amino acid sequence: CVSLLEGDTEAFF.

This clonotype was picked up a small number of times. The chain joins TRBV18 to TRBJ1-6; 7 bases match TRBD1. V shed 5 bases, J shed 8 bases, and the junction held 6 bases outside the gene matches. Germline V lookup: CDR1 KGHSH, CDR2 LQKENI. The CDR3 runs 14 residues. This CDR3 reads CASSTTGTDSPLHF. Here the CDR3 DNA reads TGTGCCAGCTCAACGACAGGGACGGATTCACCCCTCCACTTT.

The J gene is TRBJ1-1, the V gene TRBV30, with D perhaps TRBD1 (5 bases). Trimming took 1 base from V and 5 from J, leaving 11 bases between them. Germline V lookup: CDR1 GTSNPN, CDR2 SVGIG (reference sequence). The length of the CDR3 is 13 residues. The CDR3 sequence: CAWSDSGRTEAFF. The CDR3 nucleotides are TGTGCCTGGAGTGATTCAGGGAGAACTGAAGCTTTCTTT.

There are a few counts of this clonotype. The genes are TRBV5-1 and TRBJ2-1; TRBD1 might be the D (5 bases). CDR3 length: 16 amino acids. The V end lost 0 bases, the J end lost 8 bases, and 18 bases lay between the germline ends. CDR1 and CDR2 (germline): SGHRS, YFSETQ. CDR3 in amino acids: CASSLARQGPLDEQFF. In DNA form, the CDR3 reads TGCGCCAGCAGCTTGGCTCGGCAGGGCCCCTTGGATGAGCAGTTCTTC.

The chain combines TRBV27 with TRBJ2-1, with D hard to call. Trimming cost V 6 bases and J 3 bases, with 18 bases left between them. Per the germline V gene, CDR1 is MNHEY and CDR2 is SMNVEV (reference sequence). CDR3 size: 16 residues. The CDR3 nucleotides read TGTGCCAGCAGATCGTACCCACCACGTTACTACAATGAGCAGTTCTTC. As protein: CASRSYPPRYYNEQFF.

This clonotype was observed a handful of times. The chain uses TRBV29-1 and TRBJ2-4, with TRBD1 matching over 9 bases. The V gene end was trimmed by 3 bases and the J gene end by 7 bases; junction bases not matched to a gene: 10. The CDR3 runs 15 residues. Looked up from germline, CDR1 is SQVTM and CDR2 is ANQGSEA. Here the CDR3 reads CSVDVRGQGLNIQYF. CDR3 DNA: TGCAGCGTTGACGTTCGTGGACAGGGGTTGAACATTCAGTACTTC.